This entry lists 28 T cell receptor beta chains sequenced from one sample in a study of T cell repertoires in cytomegalovirus infection. These receptors are not linked to any known antigen. TCRdb processed the reads anew with MiXCR; each CDR3 protein has one entry. Altogether about 920,000 distinct CDR3 sequences are present, approximately 32% being singletons, with the ten largest covering around an eighth. Sequenced material: cultured CD8+ T cells from PBMCs, taken from culture after CMV antigen stimulation. These receptors were collected from a human donor in good health (CMV status not recorded). Some clones in this sample may be carry-over from other donors' samples.

Ten or more counts support this clonotype. This sequence joins TRBV7-9 and TRBJ2-7, with a tentative D call TRBD1 (5 bases). The CDR3 is 15 residues long. The germline gives CDR1 SEHNR, CDR2 FQNEAQ (reference sequence). V shed 2 bases and J shed 6 bases, with 17 bases lying between them. For the CDR3, the DNA is TGTGCCAGCAGCTTAAAGTCAGCGTTAAGGGGCGAGCAGTACGTC. It is translated as CASSLKSALRGEQYV.

This sequence joins TRBV19 and TRBJ1-5; D unresolved. The V gene's germline CDR1 is LNHDA and CDR2 SQIVND (reference sequence). This CDR3 region has 14 residues. V was shortened by 8 bases and J by 0 bases, with 11 bases between the two germline ends. DNA of the CDR3: TGTGCCAGTCGACGGCTGTATAGCAATCAGCCCCAGCATTTT. Amino acids: CASRRLYSNQPQHF.

The J gene is TRBJ2-7, the V gene TRBV7-9, with D maybe TRBD2 (5 bases). Trimming stripped 5 bases from V and 0 bases from J, with 11 bases between. The CDR3 runs to 14 residues. Germline lookup yields CDR1 SEHNR and CDR2 FQNEAQ (reference sequence). The CDR3 sequence is CASSPTTSSYEQYF. The CDR3 nucleotides read TGTGCCAGCAGCCCCACAACTAGCTCCTACGAGCAGTACTTC.

The sample holds many counts of this clonotype. The chain is built from TRBV7-2 and TRBJ1-6; weak D call: TRBD1 (5 bases). The CDR3 totals 13 residues. The V gene lost 5 bases and the J gene lost 10 bases, with 12 bases spanning the gap. Per germline, CDR1 SGHTA and CDR2 FQGNSA. The CDR3 DNA follows: TGTGCCAGCAGCCCGGGGGGGGTCTCACCCCTCCACTTT. This codes for CASSPGGVSPLHF.

This clonotype has just one count. The germline gene is not matched at one end of the junction; a read error may be the cause. The genes are TRBV9 and TRBJ1-1, with a tentative D call TRBD1 (5 bases). Looked up from germline, CDR1 is SGDLS and CDR2 is YYNGEE. There are 11 residues in the CDR3. The CDR3 here is CASGDARSPLF. In DNA, the CDR3 is TGTGCCAGCGGGGACGCTCGGTCTCCCCTCTTT.

V gene TRBV24-1 combines with J gene TRBJ2-2; tentatively, D is TRBD2 (6 bases). The V gene lost 9 bases and the J gene lost 9 bases, with 16 bases spanning the gap. CDR3 length: 13 amino acids. Germline V CDR1 and CDR2: KGHDR, SFDVKD. CDR3 sequence reads: CATSTPGGRELFF. Written as DNA, the CDR3 is TGTGCCACCTCTACGCCCGGAGGGAGGGAGCTGTTTTTT.

This clonotype was seen a few times. The chain carries TRBV4-1 and TRBJ2-7, with D possibly TRBD1 on 6 matching bases. V lost 0 bases and J lost 0, with 15 bases in between. CDR3 length equals 17 residues. Germline CDR1 reads MGHRA; CDR2 reads YSYEKL. The CDR3 DNA reads TGCGCCAGCAGCCAAGATAGGGGGACGTTGGGCTCCTACGAGCAGTACTTC. The encoded protein is CASSQDRGTLGSYEQYF.

This clonotype has at least ten counts. The V call is TRBV12-3 or TRBV12-4, the J call TRBJ1-2; D perhaps matches TRBD1 (5 bases). This CDR3 region has 13 residues. Deletions cut 10 bases from V and 1 base from J, with 13 bases between. The CDR3 loop reads CATGGARNYGYTF. The CDR3 DNA sequence: TGTGCCACAGGAGGGGCACGTAACTATGGCTACACCTTC.

Comment on this clonotype: Given a much more abundant clone one base away, this may be a read error. V is TRBV7-9 and J is TRBJ1-1; TRBD1 agrees at 7 bases. The CDR3 extends over 15 amino acids. Germline loops: CDR1 SEHNR, CDR2 FQNEAQ (reference sequence). The CDR3 nucleotides are TGTACCAGCAGCCATATTAACAGGGGAGGCACTGAAGCTTTCTTT. Protein: CTSSHINRGGTEAFF.

This clonotype was seen repeatedly, ten times or more. The J gene is TRBJ1-6, the V gene TRBV7-6; TRBD1 agrees at 7 bases. Unmatched junction bases numbered 7, after V lost 4 bases and J lost 7 bases. The CDR3 runs 15 residues. The germline V gene has CDR1 SGHVS and CDR2 FNYEAQ. This CDR3 reads CASSYRDSLNSPLHF. Here the CDR3 DNA reads TGTGCCAGCAGCTACCGGGACAGCTTGAATTCACCCCTCCACTTT.

The chain carries TRBV7-4 and TRBJ1-1; 10 bases align to TRBD1. The CDR3 spans 14 residues. Germline V lookup: CDR1 SGHVT, CDR2 SQSDAQ. Unmatched junction bases numbered 4, after V lost 3 bases and J lost 6 bases. The DNA for the CDR3 is TGTGCCAGCAGCTTCCGGGACAGGGGCGCTGAAGCTTTCTTT. It encodes CASSFRDRGAEAFF.

In this sample, this clonotype turned up many times. This chain joins TRBV19 and TRBJ1-1; D gene uncertain. The germline CDR1 and CDR2 sequences are LNHDA and SQIVND (reference sequence). The CDR3 is 15 residues long. Trimming took off 3 bases at V and 7 bases at J, with 18 bases between the two ends. CDR3 sequence: CASSMMTARPIEAFF. As DNA, the CDR3 is TGTGCCAGTAGTATGATGACGGCCAGACCCATTGAAGCTTTCTTT. Supplemented by reference TRBV19 and TRBJ1-1, the full variable domain reads DGGITQSPKYLFRKEGQNVTLSCEQNLNHDAMYWYRQDPGQGLRLIYYSQIVNDFQKGDIAEGYSVSREKKESFPLTVTSAQKNPTAFYLCASSMMTARPIEAFFGQGTRLTVV.

This rearrangement joins TRBV5-4 to TRBJ1-1, with D perhaps matching TRBD1 (5 bases). CDR1 SGHNT and CDR2 YYREEE come from the germline V gene (reference sequence). This CDR3 has 14 amino acids. The V end lost 2 bases, the J end lost 5 bases, and 13 bases lay between the germline ends. The CDR3 DNA reads as TGTGCCAGCAGCTTAAAGTCAGGGCGGACTGAAGCTTTCTTT. Translated: CASSLKSGRTEAFF. The variable domain in full, with the rest retrieved from reference TRBV5-4 and TRBJ1-1, is ETGVTQSPTHLIKTRGQQVTLRCSSQSGHNTVSWYQQALGQGPQFIFQYYREEENGRGNFPPRFSGLQFPNYSSELNVNALELDDSALYLCASSLKSGRTEAFFGQGTRLTVV.

This clonotype was counted a few times. The chain joins TRBV29-1 to TRBJ2-4; D may be TRBD1 (6 bases). Germline V gene sequence: CDR1 SQVTM, CDR2 ANQGSEA. The V and J ends lost 7 bases and 1 base respectively, with 20 bases between them. This CDR3 is 16 amino acids long. The CDR3 loop reads CSAYPHTGKAKNIQYF. DNA of the CDR3: TGCAGCGCCTACCCCCATACAGGGAAGGCCAAAAACATTCAGTACTTC.

This clonotype was seen a handful of times. The CDR3, as DNA: TGTGCCATCAGGACAGGGGTTTATGGCTACACCTTC. Its translation is CAIRTGVYGYTF. The chain combines TRBV10-3 with TRBJ1-2; 8 bases agree with TRBD1. This CDR3 is 12 amino acids long. Germline-derived CDR1 and CDR2 are ENHRY and SYGVKD. With 6 bases clipped from V and 5 bases from J, the junction kept 2 bases outside the gene matches.

The chain combines TRBV7-2 with TRBJ1-1; D call uncertain. CDR1 is SGHTA and CDR2 is FQGNSA in the germline V gene. The CDR3 has 15 amino acids. Trimming cost V 1 base and J 1 base, with 10 bases left between them. The DNA for the CDR3 is TGTGCCAGCAGCTTAGGGACCCTTAGGAACACTGAAGCTTTCTTT. Encoded protein: CASSLGTLRNTEAFF. Full variable domain (outside the CDR3, taken from reference TRBV7-2 and TRBJ1-1): GAGVSQSPSNKVTEKGKDVELRCDPISGHTALYWYRQSLGQGLEFLIYFQGNSAPDKSGLPSDRFSAERTGGSVSTLTIQRTQQEDSAVYLCASSLGTLRNTEAFFGQGTRLTVV.

This clonotype was counted between two and nine times. The rearrangement links TRBV4-1 to TRBJ1-5, with a possible D match to TRBD1 (5 bases). The CDR3 length is 16 residues. Trimming pared 0 bases from V and 1 base from J, leaving 10 bases between. CDR1 MGHRA and CDR2 YSYEKL come from the germline V gene. The CDR3 sequence: CASSQDIAGSNQPQHF. In DNA, the CDR3 is TGCGCCAGCAGCCAAGATATTGCAGGGAGCAATCAGCCCCAGCATTTT.

The chain couples TRBV19 to TRBJ1-5; no clear D. The CDR3 is 15 amino acids. V lost 2 bases and J 6 bases, leaving 14 bases between the germline ends. Germline CDR1 and CDR2: LNHDA and SQIVND (reference sequence). The CDR3 reads CASSIPRERGQPQHF. CDR3 DNA: TGTGCCAGTAGTATACCCCGGGAAAGAGGTCAGCCCCAGCATTTT.

The rearrangement joins TRBV7-6 to TRBJ2-1; maybe TRBD2 (6 bases). The CDR3 sequence is 16 residues long. Germline V lookup: CDR1 SGHVS, CDR2 FNYEAQ. Deletions cut 6 bases from V and 12 bases from J, with 27 bases between. DNA of the CDR3: TGTGCCAGCAGTCTAACGGCGGGACCTCCGGATGGTGGGCAGTTCTTC. Translated: CASSLTAGPPDGGQFF.

The chain joins TRBV4-3 to TRBJ2-1; D may be TRBD1 or TRBD2 (5 bases each). The CDR3 runs 16 residues. The germline CDR1 and CDR2 sequences are LGHNA and YSLEER. V was trimmed by 0 bases and J by 5 bases, leaving 14 bases between them. CDR3 sequence (DNA): TGCGCCAGCAGCCAAGAATTAGGGTTGGGGGACAATGAGCAGTTCTTC. It codes for CASSQELGLGDNEQFF.

The sample holds one count of this clonotype. The chain links TRBV11-2 to TRBJ2-7; the D is unclear. Germline CDR1 reads SGHAT; CDR2 reads FQNNGV. Trimming removed 10 bases at V and 1 base at J, with 11 bases between. The CDR3 is 12 amino acids. The CDR3 DNA reads TGTGCCACCCAAGGGTATTCCTACGAGCAGTACGTC. This encodes CATQGYSYEQYV.

DNA of the CDR3: TGCGCCAGCAGCCAAGTCCCAGGATACAATGAGCAGTTCTTC. This codes for CASSQVPGYNEQFF. The chain joins TRBV4-1 to TRBJ2-1, with D hard to call. CDR1 MGHRA and CDR2 YSYEKL come from the germline V gene. V lost 1 base and J lost 4, with 8 bases in between. This CDR3 comprises 14 residues.

This clonotype appeared once. The CDR3 DNA sequence: TGTGCCAGCAGCCATTTGGCCAAGACTGAAGCTTTCTTT. This gives the protein CASSHLAKTEAFF. This chain joins TRBV14 and TRBJ1-1; D uncertain. Germline CDR1 and CDR2: SGHDN and FVKESK. V was shortened by 3 bases and J by 5 bases, with 10 bases between the two germline ends. The CDR3 contains 13 residues.

This clonotype was counted a few times. The chain links TRBV7-9 to TRBJ1-4; possibly TRBD1 for D (5 bases). Trimming took 4 bases from V and 10 from J, leaving 19 bases between them. Germline CDR1 SEHNR, CDR2 FQNEAQ (reference sequence). This CDR3 is 15 amino acids long. CDR3 amino acids: CASSSRDSDRGKLFF. CDR3 in DNA: TGTGCCAGCAGCTCCCGCGACAGTGACCGAGGAAAACTGTTTTTT. The full variable domain, completed using reference TRBV7-9 and TRBJ1-4, is DTGVSQNPRHKITKRGQNVTFRCDPISEHNRLYWYRQTLGQGPEFLTYFQNEAQLEKSRLLSDRFSAERPKGSFSTLEIQRTEQGDSAMYLCASSSRDSDRGKLFFGSGTQLSVL.

The V and J genes are TRBV6-5 and TRBJ1-3; the D is unclear. V lost 8 bases and J 2 bases, leaving 10 bases between the germline ends. Germline CDR1 reads MNHEY; CDR2 reads SVGAGI. The length of the CDR3 is 13 residues. Here the CDR3 reads CASGKGPGNTIYF. CDR3 DNA sequence: TGTGCCAGCGGAAAAGGCCCTGGAAACACCATATATTTT.

Only a few counts were recorded for this clonotype. The V and J genes are TRBV12-5 and TRBJ2-7, with D unresolved. Germline CDR1 reads LGHNT; CDR2 reads FRNRAP. Trimming stripped 2 bases from V and 5 bases from J, with 4 bases between. The CDR3 has 11 amino acids. CDR3 loop: CASGLNHEQYF. The CDR3, as DNA: TGTGCTAGTGGTTTGAACCACGAGCAGTACTTC.

This clonotype was seen a few times. CDR3: CASSALGPKETQYF. As DNA, the CDR3 is TGTGCCAGCAGCGCTTTAGGCCCCAAAGAGACCCAGTACTTC. The chain couples TRBV7-9 to TRBJ2-5; D is unresolved. There are 14 residues in the CDR3. CDR1 is SEHNR, CDR2 FQNEAQ, per germline (reference sequence). The ends were cut back, 5 bases at V and 3 bases at J, with 13 bases in the middle.

This clonotype was detected many times. CDR3 coding DNA: TGTGCCAGCAGCTTAGCGCGGCGGGGGGACTACGAGCAGTACTTC. This gives the protein CASSLARRGDYEQYF. The chain is built from TRBV7-2 and TRBJ2-7; 8 bases line up with TRBD2. The trim removed 0 bases at V and 3 bases at J, leaving 4 bases unmatched. The CDR3 runs 15 residues. Germline CDR1 SGHTA, CDR2 FQGNSA.